One sample yielded the 8 T cell receptor beta chains listed below, sequenced in a study of beta chain features in type 1 diabetes. Since all of the isolated RNA was reverse transcribed, expressed TCRB transcripts were what got sequenced. TCRdb's copy holds only in-frame clones and misses some; the assay was immunoSEQ multiplex PCR. The sample includes around 650,000 clones, under 15% of them seen just once. General study results and limits: People with Type 1 diabetes carried modestly yet significantly shorter TCRB CDR3s in all four CD4+ subsets.

These receptors have no known antigen. The sample was naive CD4+ T cells from blood. The origin of the receptors is a man aged 25 to 45 with type 1 diabetes.

J is TRBJ1-2 and V is TRBV6-5, with TRBD1 matching 7 bases. This CDR3 contains 14 residues. Unmatched junction bases numbered 9, after V lost 7 bases and J lost 4 bases. CDR1 and CDR2 from the germline V gene are MNHEY and SVGAGI. CDR3 loop: CASTYKGQPYGYTF. In DNA, the CDR3 is TGTGCCAGCACCTATAAGGGACAGCCCTATGGCTACACCTTC.

This clone has a handful of counts. V usage is TRBV7-9 and J usage is TRBJ1-2, with 8 bases aligning to TRBD1. CDR3 length: 14 residues. V lost 5 bases and J lost 4; bases outside the gene matches: 6. Germline CDR1 SEHNR, CDR2 FQNEAQ (reference sequence). The CDR3 protein is CASSAPGTGYGYTF. The DNA for the CDR3 is TGTGCCAGCAGCGCACCCGGGACAGGCTATGGCTACACCTTC.

The table lists this clone with a few counts. The genes are TRBV6-1 and TRBJ1-5; D might be TRBD1 (5 bases). The germline gives CDR1 MNHNS, CDR2 SASEGT. CDR3 size: 15 residues. The ends were cut back, 7 bases at V and 5 bases at J, with 18 bases in the middle. For the CDR3, the DNA is TGTGCCAGCACCCTTAGCCAGGGAGGGGATCAGCCCCAGCATTTT. This translates into CASTLSQGGDQPQHF.

The V gene is TRBV5-1, the J gene TRBJ1-5; tentative D call: TRBD1 (5 bases). The germline CDR1 and CDR2 sequences are SGHRS and YFSETQ. Trimming shortened V by 0 bases and J by 6 bases, and 13 bases separated the two germline ends. The CDR3 consists of 15 residues. CDR3 loop: CASSLAGDSSQPQHF. The CDR3 region has the DNA TGCGCCAGCAGCTTGGCCGGGGACTCTTCTCAGCCCCAGCATTTT.

In this sample, this clone turned up a few times. The chain has TRBV27 and TRBJ1-1; 7 bases are shared with TRBD1. The germline V gene has CDR1 MNHEY and CDR2 SMNVEV (reference sequence). This CDR3 has 16 amino acids. The V segment lost 2 bases and the J segment 0 bases; nucleotides outside the gene matches: 6. In nucleotides, the CDR3 is TGTGCCAGCAGTTTAAGATGGACAGGACTGAACACTGAAGCTTTCTTT. It yields the protein CASSLRWTGLNTEAFF.

This chain links TRBV5-6 with TRBJ1-2; D is unresolved. Germline values: CDR1 SGHDT, CDR2 YYEEEE. The length of the CDR3 is 12 residues. Trimming left V 4 bases short and J 4 bases short, with 8 bases between. CDR3 nucleotides: TGTGCCAGCAGCGGACCAGGCTATGGCTACACCTTC. Amino acid sequence: CASSGPGYGYTF.

In this sample, this clone turned up a few times. This chain joins TRBV30 and TRBJ2-5; TRBD2 matches 8 bases. Per germline, CDR1 GTSNPN and CDR2 SVGIG (reference sequence). Losses at the gene ends were 7 bases for V and 4 bases for J; bases not matched to a gene: 8. The CDR3 totals 13 residues. CDR3 loop: CAYNSGAGETQYF. CDR3 coding DNA: TGTGCCTACAATAGCGGGGCGGGAGAGACCCAGTACTTC.

This clone was recorded once. The CDR3 nucleotides are TGTGCCAGCAGACCCCCGGGACTAGCGGGGGGATCCTACAATGAGCAGTTCTTC. Translation gives CASRPPGLAGGSYNEQFF. V and J are TRBV7-2 and TRBJ2-1; the match to TRBD2 covers 15 bases. Germline lookup yields CDR1 SGHTA and CDR2 FQGNSA. This CDR3 is 18 amino acids long. J gave up 1 base and V 6 bases, and 7 bases lay outside the gene matches.